These T cell receptor beta chains were read from a single sample in a study of immune evolution from preneoplasia to lung adenocarcinoma. Only in-frame clones appear in the TCRdb table, and some are missing; sequencing was by immunoSEQ multiplex PCR. Altogether around 4,100 clones are present, roughly 89% being singletons, with the ten largest covering about 4.2%. Sequencing was done on a sample of FFPE minimally invasive lung adenocarcinoma tissue. The receptors shown here come from an older donor with lung adenocarcinoma. Each CDR3 is given with its conserved first and last residue. A D gene is named only where the DNA matches it firmly. Clone size is given for some rows only: seen once, a few or many times, or a class if the clone is expanded.

d_call: TRBD1
v_call: TRBV9
clone_size: .
j_call: TRBJ2-5
cdr3_nt: TGTGCCAGCAGCGTAGAAGGGACAGGAGAGACCCAGTACTTC
cdr3_aa: CASSVEGTGETQYF

d_call: TRBD1
v_call: TRBV6-1
clone_size: .
j_call: TRBJ2-7
cdr3_nt: TGTGCCAGCAACCGTAACGACAGGGGTCCTAACGAGCAGTACTTC
cdr3_aa: CASNRNDRGPNEQYF

d_call: TRBD1
v_call: TRBV11-2
clone_size: once
j_call: TRBJ2-1
cdr3_nt: TGTGCCAGCAGCTGGACAGGGGGCAATGAGCAGTTCTTC
cdr3_aa: CASSWTGGNEQFF

d_call: TRBD2
v_call: TRBV7-2
clone_size: .
j_call: TRBJ2-1
cdr3_nt: TGTGCCAGCAGCTTATTTAATAGCGGGAGTAATGAGCAGTTCTTC
cdr3_aa: CASSLFNSGSNEQFF

d_call: .
v_call: TRBV5-1
clone_size: .
j_call: TRBJ2-5
cdr3_nt: TGCGCCAGCAGCTTGGGCAGGGGCCGGGGGGAGACCCAGTACTTC
cdr3_aa: CASSLGRGRGETQYF

d_call: .
v_call: TRBV7-2
clone_size: .
j_call: TRBJ1-5
cdr3_nt: TGTGCCAGCAGCTCAGGCAGCTATAGCAATCAGCCCCAGCATTTT
cdr3_aa: CASSSGSYSNQPQHF

d_call: .
v_call: TRBV18
clone_size: .
j_call: TRBJ2-1
cdr3_nt: TGTGCCAGCTCACCAACTCAGAGCGTAACCCACAATGAGCAGTTCTTC
cdr3_aa: CASSPTQSVTHNEQFF

d_call: .
v_call: TRBV5-1
clone_size: .
j_call: TRBJ2-7
cdr3_nt: TGCGCCAGCAGGTCCTCACATTACGAGCAGTACTTC
cdr3_aa: CASRSSHYEQYF

d_call: .
v_call: TRBV4-1
clone_size: .
j_call: TRBJ1-2
cdr3_nt: TGCGCCAGCAGCCAAGTCGGCTTAGACAAAAACTATGGCTACACCTTC
cdr3_aa: CASSQVGLDKNYGYTF

d_call: TRBD1
v_call: TRBV29-1
clone_size: .
j_call: TRBJ1-1
cdr3_nt: TGCAGCGTTGTCCTCGGACAGGGTGGCACTGAAGCTTTCTTT
cdr3_aa: CSVVLGQGGTEAFF

d_call: .
v_call: TRBV7-2
clone_size: .
j_call: TRBJ2-5
cdr3_nt: TGTGCCAGCAGCATAACAGGGTTTTGGGAGACCCAGTACTTC
cdr3_aa: CASSITGFWETQYF

d_call: .
v_call: TRBV11-2
clone_size: .
j_call: TRBJ2-3
cdr3_nt: TGTGCCAGCAGCTTAGATTTTAGCACAGATACGCAGTATTTT
cdr3_aa: CASSLDFSTDTQYF

d_call: TRBD2
v_call: TRBV19
clone_size: .
j_call: TRBJ2-7
cdr3_nt: TGTGCCAGTAGTATCTCGGGACTAGCGGGTACTTCCTACGAGCAGTACTTC
cdr3_aa: CASSISGLAGTSYEQYF

d_call: .
v_call: TRBV14
clone_size: once
j_call: TRBJ1-4
cdr3_nt: TGTGCCAGCAGCCAACGGGCCGCGGGAGAAAAACTGTTTTTT
cdr3_aa: CASSQRAAGEKLFF

d_call: .
v_call: TRBV6-1
clone_size: few
j_call: TRBJ2-1
cdr3_nt: TGTGCCAGCAGTGAAGCGGGGGGATCCCAAGAGCAGTTCTTC
cdr3_aa: CASSEAGGSQEQFF

d_call: TRBD2
v_call: TRBV7-3
clone_size: .
j_call: TRBJ2-1
cdr3_nt: TGTGCCAGCAGCATGGGACTAGCGGGAGGTAATGAGCAGTTCTTC
cdr3_aa: CASSMGLAGGNEQFF

d_call: .
v_call: TRBV12-5
clone_size: .
j_call: TRBJ2-7
cdr3_nt: TGTGCTAGTGGTTTGGCCGGACATATCACCTACGAGCAGTACTTC
cdr3_aa: CASGLAGHITYEQYF

d_call: TRBD2
v_call: TRBV11-2
clone_size: .
j_call: TRBJ2-3
cdr3_nt: TGTGCCAGCAGCAAACCGGGACTAACGGAGCCTAGCACAGATACGCAGTATTTT
cdr3_aa: CASSKPGLTEPSTDTQYF

d_call: TRBD1
v_call: TRBV19
clone_size: .
j_call: TRBJ2-5
cdr3_nt: TGTGCCAGTAGTCGGGACAGGGCAGAGACCCAGTACTTC
cdr3_aa: CASSRDRAETQYF

d_call: .
v_call: TRBV11-3
clone_size: .
j_call: TRBJ1-2
cdr3_nt: TGTGCCAGCAGCTCCGGGGCGGATAACTATGGCTACACCTTC
cdr3_aa: CASSSGADNYGYTF

d_call: .
v_call: TRBV7-8
clone_size: .
j_call: TRBJ2-7
cdr3_nt: TGTGCCAGCAGCCCCCGGGCGGGTGCCTACGAGCAGTACTTC
cdr3_aa: CASSPRAGAYEQYF

d_call: .
v_call: TRBV19
clone_size: .
j_call: TRBJ1-5
cdr3_nt: TGTGCCAGTAGTCTCACAGGGACTTCGGAGCCCCAGCATTTT
cdr3_aa: CASSLTGTSEPQHF

d_call: .
v_call: TRBV11-3
clone_size: .
j_call: TRBJ1-1
cdr3_nt: TGTGCCAACACCTCAGGGAGTGAAGCTTTCTTT
cdr3_aa: CANTSGSEAFF

d_call: TRBD2
v_call: TRBV5-1
clone_size: .
j_call: TRBJ2-7
cdr3_nt: TGCGCCAGCAGCTTGGATCGGGAGGGTCTTTACGAGCAGTACTTC
cdr3_aa: CASSLDREGLYEQYF

d_call: .
v_call: TRBV6-1
clone_size: .
j_call: TRBJ1-2
cdr3_nt: TGTGCCAGCAGTTTAACAGCTAACTATGGCTACACCTTC
cdr3_aa: CASSLTANYGYTF

d_call: .
v_call: TRBV5-1
clone_size: .
j_call: TRBJ2-5
cdr3_nt: TGCGCCAGCAACATCTTCAGGGATCCCCAAGAGACCCAGTACTTC
cdr3_aa: CASNIFRDPQETQYF

d_call: TRBD2
v_call: TRBV4-3
clone_size: .
j_call: TRBJ2-1
cdr3_nt: TGCGCCAGCAGCCAAGGACTAGCGGGAGGGTATGAGCAGTTCTTC
cdr3_aa: CASSQGLAGGYEQFF

d_call: TRBD2
v_call: TRBV6-5
clone_size: .
j_call: TRBJ2-7
cdr3_nt: TGTGCCAGCAAGGGCACTAGCGGGGCCTCCTACGAGCAGTACTTC
cdr3_aa: CASKGTSGASYEQYF

d_call: .
v_call: TRBV29-1
clone_size: .
j_call: TRBJ2-5
cdr3_nt: TGCAGCGTTGGGGGAGTAGGGCAGGGTTCGGGGGAGACCCAGTACTTC
cdr3_aa: CSVGGVGQGSGETQYF

d_call: .
v_call: TRBV25-1
clone_size: .
j_call: TRBJ2-5
cdr3_nt: TGTGCCAGCACCCTCTCGGGGCAAGAGACCCAGTACTTC
cdr3_aa: CASTLSGQETQYF

d_call: TRBD1
v_call: TRBV5-1
clone_size: .
j_call: TRBJ1-1
cdr3_nt: TGCGCCAGCAGCTCAGGACAGGGGGGGAACACTGAAGCTTTCTTT
cdr3_aa: CASSSGQGGNTEAFF

d_call: .
v_call: TRBV30
clone_size: once
j_call: TRBJ1-5
cdr3_nt: TGTGCCTGGAGTACCTCTATCAATCAGCCCCAGCATTTT
cdr3_aa: CAWSTSINQPQHF

d_call: .
v_call: TRBV11-1
clone_size: .
j_call: TRBJ2-7
cdr3_nt: TGTGCCAGCAGCGCCCAGTACGAGCAGTACTTC
cdr3_aa: CASSAQYEQYF

d_call: .
v_call: TRBV30
clone_size: .
j_call: TRBJ2-7
cdr3_nt: TGTGCCTGGAGTGCCTTTGTGGGACTCCACGAGCAGTACTTC
cdr3_aa: CAWSAFVGLHEQYF

d_call: .
v_call: TRBV12-5
clone_size: .
j_call: TRBJ2-7
cdr3_nt: TGTGCTAGTGGTTTGGTAGACGAGCAGTACTTC
cdr3_aa: CASGLVDEQYF

d_call: .
v_call: TRBV30
clone_size: .
j_call: TRBJ2-2
cdr3_nt: TGTGCCTGGAGACTCGAGGGGGAGCTGTTTTTT
cdr3_aa: CAWRLEGELFF

d_call: .
v_call: TRBV30
clone_size: .
j_call: TRBJ2-5
cdr3_nt: TGTGCCTGGAGTAGGGAGGCTCTGGGGGAGACCCAGTACTTC
cdr3_aa: CAWSREALGETQYF

d_call: .
v_call: TRBV27
clone_size: .
j_call: TRBJ2-3
cdr3_nt: TGTGCCAACAGTTCAGGCCCCATAGCGCCGCTCACAGATACGCAGTATTTT
cdr3_aa: CANSSGPIAPLTDTQYF

d_call: .
v_call: TRBV30
clone_size: .
j_call: TRBJ2-7
cdr3_nt: TGTGCCTGGGATCTTAGCGGACTCCCCTCCTACGAGCAGTACTTC
cdr3_aa: CAWDLSGLPSYEQYF

d_call: .
v_call: TRBV5-1
clone_size: .
j_call: TRBJ2-3
cdr3_nt: TGCGCCAGCAGCATCAATACAGATACGCAGTATTTT
cdr3_aa: CASSINTDTQYF

d_call: .
v_call: TRBV5-1
clone_size: .
j_call: TRBJ2-7
cdr3_nt: TGCGCCAGCAGGGACCAATACGAGCAGTACTTC
cdr3_aa: CASRDQYEQYF

d_call: .
v_call: TRBV11-2
clone_size: .
j_call: TRBJ2-2
cdr3_nt: TGTGCCAGCAGCTTAGATGGAGCCATCACCGGGGAGCTGTTTTTT
cdr3_aa: CASSLDGAITGELFF

d_call: .
v_call: TRBV19
clone_size: .
j_call: TRBJ2-6
cdr3_nt: TGTGCCAGTACGGCCGACTCTGGGGCCAACGTCCTGACTTTC
cdr3_aa: CASTADSGANVLTF

d_call: .
v_call: TRBV30
clone_size: .
j_call: TRBJ1-1
cdr3_nt: .
cdr3_aa: CAWGAGAATFF

d_call: TRBD2
v_call: TRBV2
clone_size: .
j_call: TRBJ2-3
cdr3_nt: TGTGCCAGCAGGGAACTAGCGGGAGTTCCAGATACGCAGTATTTT
cdr3_aa: CASRELAGVPDTQYF

d_call: TRBD1
v_call: TRBV28
clone_size: .
j_call: TRBJ1-1
cdr3_nt: TGTGCCAGCAGTACGGACAGGGCCTATTACACTGAAGCTTTCTTT
cdr3_aa: CASSTDRAYYTEAFF

d_call: .
v_call: TRBV29-1
clone_size: .
j_call: TRBJ2-2
cdr3_nt: TGCAGCGTGGAGGGAAACACCGGGGAGCTGTTTTTT
cdr3_aa: CSVEGNTGELFF

d_call: TRBD1
v_call: TRBV11-2
clone_size: .
j_call: TRBJ2-7
cdr3_nt: TGTGCCAGCAGCTTGTGGGACAGGGATGCCGAGCAGTACTTC
cdr3_aa: CASSLWDRDAEQYF

d_call: .
v_call: TRBV9
clone_size: .
j_call: TRBJ1-1
cdr3_nt: TGTGCCAGCAGCGTAGCTCTGGGGGCGACTGAAGCTTTCTTT
cdr3_aa: CASSVALGATEAFF